The 16 T cell receptor beta chains reported below all come from one sample, sequenced in a study of response to subunit inactivated influenza vaccine. TCRdb fed the RT-PCR reads into MiXCR, producing one record per CDR3 protein. The sample shows around 530,000 distinct CDR3 sequences, about 10% of them seen only once. The sample was PBMCs from blood, taken on the day of vaccination. These receptors were taken from a man aged 50-59 years who received an inactivated influenza vaccine.

V gene TRBV28 combines with J gene TRBJ2-2, with D possibly being TRBD1 or TRBD2 (6 bases each). This CDR3 is 14 amino acids long. Trimming shortened V by 6 bases and J by 3 bases, and 11 bases separated the two germline ends. CDR1 MDHEN and CDR2 SYDVKM come from the germline V gene. The CDR3 is CASRWRGDTGELFF. CDR3 DNA: TGTGCCAGCAGGTGGAGGGGGGACACCGGGGAGCTGTTTTTT.

In its sample, this clonotype was seen a few times. The genes are TRBV20-1 and TRBJ2-7; D gene uncertain. V lost 0 bases and J lost 5, with 14 bases in between. This CDR3 contains 14 residues. Germline CDR1 is DFQATT and CDR2 is SNEGSKA (reference sequence). The CDR3 protein is CSARDPRALDEQYF. Written as DNA, the CDR3 is TGCAGTGCTAGAGATCCCCGGGCGCTAGACGAGCAGTACTTC.

This clonotype was picked up a small number of times. This rearrangement joins TRBV21-1 to TRBJ2-5. TRBV21-1 is assigned pseudogene status. The CDR3 is 13 residues long. CDR3 loop: CARPQGTEETQYF. CDR3 DNA sequence: TGTGCCAGGCCTCAAGGGACCGAAGAGACCCAGTACTTC.

The chain joins TRBV3-1 to TRBJ2-5, with 16 bases fitting TRBD2. Per the germline V gene, CDR1 is LGHDT and CDR2 is YNNKEL (reference sequence). The V gene end was trimmed by 8 bases and the J gene end by 4 bases; junction bases not matched to a gene: 4. The length of the CDR3 is 15 residues. The chain's CDR3 is CASGTSGGVRETQYF. The CDR3 region has the DNA TGTGCCAGCGGGACTAGCGGGGGGGTAAGAGAGACCCAGTACTTC.

V gene TRBV7-9 combines with J gene TRBJ2-7, with TRBD1 as a possible D gene (5 bases). The germline V gene has CDR1 SEHNR and CDR2 FQNEAQ (reference sequence). This CDR3 region has 13 residues. Trimming pared 6 bases from V and 3 bases from J, leaving 12 bases between. CDR3 bases: TGTGCCAGCAGACCGCCGCAGGGCTACGAGCAGTACTTC. As protein: CASRPPQGYEQYF.

The CDR3 here is CASSPSPLPEVNEQFF. The CDR3 DNA sequence: TGCGCCAGCAGCCCTTCACCTCTACCGGAAGTGAATGAGCAGTTCTTC. The V and J genes are TRBV4-3 and TRBJ2-1; D is uncertain. The length of the CDR3 is 16 residues. With 4 bases removed from V and 7 bases from J, the gap between germline ends came to 20 bases. Germline lookup yields CDR1 LGHNA and CDR2 YSLEER.

This clonotype has only a few counts. The gene calls are TRBV12-3 or TRBV12-4 and TRBJ2-5, with 9 bases fitting TRBD2. CDR3 length: 15 residues. The V and J ends lost 5 bases and 1 base, in that order; junction bases with no gene match: 5. The CDR3 reads CASSILAGCQETQYF. The DNA for the CDR3 is TGTGCCAGCAGTATCCTAGCGGGGTGCCAAGAGACCCAGTACTTC.

The CDR3 sequence: CAWRPAWLSSYNEQFF. CDR3 nucleotide sequence: TGTGCCTGGAGGCCCGCGTGGTTGAGCTCCTACAATGAGCAGTTCTTC. The rearrangement uses TRBV30 and TRBJ2-1; D unresolved. The CDR3 runs 16 residues. Trimming shortened V by 3 bases and J by 0 bases, and 15 bases separated the two germline ends. Per the germline V gene, CDR1 is GTSNPN and CDR2 is SVGIG (reference sequence).

For the CDR3, the DNA is TGCAGTGCTCCTACTTTGCGGGAGGGCCGGAACGAGCAGTACTTC. Its protein product is CSAPTLREGRNEQYF. The chain carries TRBV20-1 and TRBJ2-7; 9 bases match TRBD2. This CDR3 is 15 amino acids long. Germline CDR1 and CDR2: DFQATT and SNEGSKA (reference sequence). Unmatched junction bases numbered 13, after V lost 5 bases and J lost 5 bases.

The chain recombines TRBV28 with TRBJ2-7; D could derive from TRBD1 or TRBD2 (6 bases each). V was trimmed by 3 bases and J by 0 bases, leaving 15 bases between them. Germline V gene lookup returns CDR1 MDHEN and CDR2 SYDVKM. CDR3 length: 16 amino acids. The CDR3 sequence is CASSFEWGASSYEQYF. The CDR3 nucleotides are TGTGCCAGCAGTTTTGAATGGGGGGCGAGCTCCTACGAGCAGTACTTC.

This clonotype was picked up many times. The chain carries TRBV6-1 and TRBJ2-1; D possibly uses TRBD1 or TRBD2 (7 bases each). Trimming stripped 7 bases from V and 8 bases from J, with 15 bases between. Germline V gives CDR1 MNHNS, CDR2 SASEGT. The CDR3 is made up of 13 amino acids. The CDR3 sequence is CASNLQGRDEQFF. The CDR3 region has the DNA TGTGCCAGCAACCTACAGGGGAGGGATGAGCAGTTCTTC.

The gene calls are TRBV20-1 and TRBJ2-6; TRBD1 might be the D (6 bases). CDR3 size: 17 residues. Trimming removed 6 bases from V and 3 bases from J, with 21 bases in between. Germline values: CDR1 DFQATT, CDR2 SNEGSKA (reference sequence). For the CDR3, the DNA is TGCAGTGCCAGACAGGCTCTGGGCGTTTATGGGGCCAACGTCCTGACTTTC. Its protein product is CSARQALGVYGANVLTF.

This clonotype came up many times. The CDR3 region is CATSAQRSGNTIYF. The CDR3 nucleotides are TGTGCCACCAGTGCACAGCGCTCTGGAAACACCATATATTTT. V is TRBV15 and J is TRBJ1-3; D remains ambiguous. This CDR3 has 14 residues. Germline V lookup: CDR1 LNHNV, CDR2 YYDKDF (reference sequence). The V and J ends lost 6 bases and 0 bases respectively, with 9 bases between them. Using reference TRBV15 and TRBJ1-3 for the parts outside the CDR3, the full variable domain is DAMVIQNPRYQVTQFGKPVTLSCSQTLNHNVMYWYQQKSSQAPKLLFHYYDKDFNNEADTPDNFQSRRPNTSFCFLDIRSPGLGDTAMYLCATSAQRSGNTIYFGEGSWLTVV.

V and J are TRBV20-1 and TRBJ2-7; TRBD1 might be the D (5 bases). CDR3 length equals 13 residues. Trimming took off 0 bases at V and 7 bases at J, with 13 bases between the two ends. Germline V gene lookup returns CDR1 DFQATT and CDR2 SNEGSKA (reference sequence). The CDR3 sequence is CSAREVGVGEQYF. The CDR3 nucleotides are TGCAGTGCTAGAGAGGTAGGGGTTGGGGAGCAGTACTTC.

This clonotype was seen just once. The rearrangement joins TRBV12-3 or TRBV12-4 to TRBJ2-2, with TRBD2 matching 14 bases. There are 17 residues in the CDR3. The ends lost 3 bases at V and 7 bases at J; junction bases unmatched: 7. The CDR3: CASSFGLAGGLNGELFF. The CDR3 bases are TGTGCCAGCAGTTTCGGACTAGCGGGAGGACTGAACGGGGAGCTGTTTTTT.

This clonotype has just a few counts. The genes are TRBV5-6 and TRBJ1-6, with a tentative D call TRBD1 (6 bases). The CDR3 has 17 residues. Looked up from germline, CDR1 is SGHDT and CDR2 is YYEEEE. The V end lost 3 bases, the J end lost 3 bases, and 16 bases lay between the germline ends. The CDR3 loop is CASSSATGGIYNSPLHF. CDR3 sequence (DNA): TGTGCCAGCAGCTCCGCGACCGGGGGCATCTATAATTCACCCCTCCACTTT.